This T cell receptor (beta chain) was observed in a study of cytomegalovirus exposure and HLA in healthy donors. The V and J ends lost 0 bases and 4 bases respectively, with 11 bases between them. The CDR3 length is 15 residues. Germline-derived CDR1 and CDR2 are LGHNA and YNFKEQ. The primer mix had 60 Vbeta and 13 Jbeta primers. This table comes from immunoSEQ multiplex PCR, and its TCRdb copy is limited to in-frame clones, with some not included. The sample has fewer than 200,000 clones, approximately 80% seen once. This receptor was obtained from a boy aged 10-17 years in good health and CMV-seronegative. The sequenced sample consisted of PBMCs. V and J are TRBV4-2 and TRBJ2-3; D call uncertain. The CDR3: CASSQESSRADTQYF. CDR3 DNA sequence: TGTGCCAGCAGCCAAGAGAGTAGTCGGGCAGATACGCAGTATTTT.